Detailed here is one T cell receptor beta chain. Its target is unknown. The data belong to a study of blood T cells in healthy people across ages. Germline trimming cut 6 bases from V and 2 bases from J; bases unmatched to any gene: 10. The CDR3 covers 17 residues. The second PCR ran about 7 to 12 cycles with a sample-barcoded 5' primer and J-beta primers. TCRdb called the 5' RACE reads again in MiXCR, with one record for every CDR3 protein. The data show some 1.4 million distinct CDR3 sequences, around 42% seen once. Study outcomes and limitations: While age rose, TCR beta diversity per million T cells dropped in a roughly linear way. Fewer expanded clones and more diversity marked long-lived versus aged donors.

Approximately 9.6 milliliters of peripheral blood were drawn from each donor into EDTA-treated tubes. The sequencing input was blood. The chain carries TRBV12-3 or TRBV12-4 and TRBJ2-3; 11 positions match TRBD2. This TCR came from a woman younger than 30 in good health. The CDR3 DNA follows: TGTGCCAGCAGCGGGGGACTAGCGGTTACCCACACAGATACGCAGTATTTT. Translation: CASSGGLAVTHTDTQYF.